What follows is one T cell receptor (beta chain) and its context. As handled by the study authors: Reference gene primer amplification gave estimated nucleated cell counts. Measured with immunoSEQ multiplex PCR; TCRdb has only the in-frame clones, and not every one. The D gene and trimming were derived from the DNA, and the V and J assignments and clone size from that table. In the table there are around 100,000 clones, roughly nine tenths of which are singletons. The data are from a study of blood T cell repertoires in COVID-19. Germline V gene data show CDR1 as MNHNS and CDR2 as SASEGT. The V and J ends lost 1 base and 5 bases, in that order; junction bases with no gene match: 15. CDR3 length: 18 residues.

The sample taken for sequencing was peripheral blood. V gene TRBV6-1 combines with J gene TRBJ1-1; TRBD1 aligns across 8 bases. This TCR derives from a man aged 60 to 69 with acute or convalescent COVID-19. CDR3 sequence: CASSEGALLTGVRTEAFF. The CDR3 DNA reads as TGTGCCAGCAGTGAAGGGGCTCTGTTGACAGGGGTTCGAACTGAAGCTTTCTTT.